This entry features one TCR beta chain sequence. The antigen is undetermined. The data stem from a study of cytomegalovirus exposure and HLA in healthy donors. The PCR had 60 Vbeta and 13 Jbeta primers. Sequencing used immunoSEQ multiplex PCR; TCRdb keeps in-frame clones, though not all of them. The sample yields approximately 110,000 clones, 75% to 85% seen once. Looked up from germline, CDR1 is WSHSY and CDR2 is SAAADI. The CDR3 is 14 amino acids. V was pared by 5 bases and J by 3 bases, with 6 bases of the junction left unmatched. Whole-study findings and limits: Sequencing likely generated an artifact that appeared as a cluster of highly shared sequence variants.

The sample taken for sequencing was PBMCs. The origin of this receptor is a man aged 40-49 years in good health and CMV-seronegative. The chain is built from TRBV10-2 and TRBJ1-1, with TRBD1 matching over 7 bases. CDR3 in DNA: TGCGCCAGCAGTAGGCAGGGGGAATACACTGAAGCTTTCTTT. Translating gives CASSRQGEYTEAFF.